Here is one T cell receptor beta chain with its context. CDR1 DFQATT and CDR2 SNEGSKA come from the germline V gene (reference sequence). This CDR3 has 11 amino acids. V dropped 4 bases and J dropped 6 bases, with 10 bases sitting between them. This specimen belongs to a study of technical replicates of blood from a few donors. Assay: immunoSEQ multiplex PCR; the TCRdb copy retains only in-frame clones and omits some. The sample lists 80,000 to 100,000 clones, roughly nine tenths occurring once. This clonotype was obtained from a human donor in good health. Sequenced: T cells isolated from PBMCs. This chain uses TRBV20-1 with TRBJ2-7, with a tentative D call TRBD1 (6 bases). The CDR3 DNA is TGCAGTGCTAAGGACAGCGGCGAGCAGTACTTC. Protein product: CSAKDSGEQYF.